This entry describes one T cell receptor beta chain. Profiling relied on immunoSEQ multiplex PCR, and the TCRdb table lists in-frame clones only, not all of them. The sample carries nearly 2 million clones, approximately 94% recorded once. This sample is drawn from a study of shared clonotypes between healthy human individuals. Looking at the study overall: Three plates each covered CD4 naive and memory; CD8 naive two, CD8 memory one.

CD45RO-negative, CCR7-selected cells formed the naive CD8 fraction, which excluded terminally differentiated effector memory CD45RA+ cells. The CDR3 is 11 residues long. Germline V lookup: CDR1 SGHRS, CDR2 YFSETQ. Trimming removed 4 bases at V and 7 bases at J, with 9 bases between. The sequence was obtained from a man aged 18 to 29 in good health. The rearrangement joins TRBV5-1 to TRBJ2-7; D ambiguous. Sequenced sample: naive CD8+ T cells sorted from blood. CDR3 protein: CASSLNGEQYF. CDR3 sequence (DNA): TGCGCCAGCAGCCTAAACGGTGAGCAGTACTTC. The full variable domain, its missing parts supplied by reference TRBV5-1 and TRBJ2-7, is KAGVTQTPRYLIKTRGQQVTLSCSPISGHRSVSWYQQTPGQGLQFLFEYFSETQRNKGNFPGRFSGRQFSNSRSEMNVSTLELGDSALYLCASSLNGEQYFGPGTRLTVT.